A single sample gave rise to the 21 T cell receptor beta chains below, sequenced in a study of cytomegalovirus exposure and HLA in healthy donors. A multiplex PCR was run with 60 Vbeta primers and 13 Jbeta primers. Some clones are missing from TCRdb's copy, which holds only in-frame ones; the method was immunoSEQ multiplex PCR. The data show around 170,000 clones, with more than 65% seen just once and over 2% held by the top ten. The sequencing input was PBMCs. Receptors were obtained from a woman aged 25 to 39 in good health and CMV-seropositive.

This clone appeared a few times. J is TRBJ1-5 and V is TRBV30, with D hard to call. Germline V lookup: CDR1 GTSNPN, CDR2 SVGIG (reference sequence). Deletions cut 1 base from V and 1 base from J, with 8 bases between. There are 14 residues in the CDR3. CDR3 sequence (DNA): TGTGCCTGGAGTGACATGGAGAGCAATCAGCCCCAGCATTTT. Encoded protein: CAWSDMESNQPQHF.

On this clone: Since the CDR3 does not end with the conserved phenylalanine or tryptophan, this likely comes from a read error. V is TRBV6-6 and J is TRBJ1-6, with a possible D match to TRBD1 (5 bases). Per germline, CDR1 MNHNY and CDR2 SVGAGI (reference sequence). The CDR3 contains 10 residues. V lost 5 bases, J lost 14 bases, and 7 bases lay in between. The CDR3 sequence: CASSQGTLHL. CDR3 DNA: TGTGCCAGCAGTCAGGGAACCCTCCACCTT.

The genes are TRBV7-2 and TRBJ1-3, with TRBD1 identical over 7 bases. Germline V CDR1 and CDR2: SGHTA, FQGNSA. There are 13 residues in the CDR3. V lost 6 bases and J lost 8; bases outside the gene matches: 7. As DNA, the CDR3 is TGTGCCAGCAGTCCAGGGGGTCTGTACACCATATATTTT. Translation gives CASSPGGLYTIYF.

The CDR3 DNA follows: TGTGCCAGCAGCGGGACAAAGAACACCGGGGAGCTGTTTTTT. Amino acids: CASSGTKNTGELFF. The rearrangement uses TRBV2 and TRBJ2-2; D might be TRBD1 (6 bases). Germline lookup yields CDR1 SNHLY and CDR2 FYNNEI. The CDR3 extends over 14 amino acids. Between the trimmed V and J ends, which lost 6 bases and 1 base, there was a span of 9 bases.

This chain uses TRBV7-3 with TRBJ1-1; no firm D call. Per the germline V gene, CDR1 is SGHTA and CDR2 is FQGTGA. The CDR3 length is 13 residues. V was trimmed by 2 bases and J by 0 bases, leaving 4 bases between them. CDR3: CASSLQMNTEAFF. The DNA of the CDR3 is TGTGCCAGCAGCTTACAGATGAACACTGAAGCTTTCTTT.

The CDR3 sequence: CASSSGWQRGRVADTQYF. As DNA, the CDR3 is TGTGCCAGCAGTTCAGGATGGCAGCGGGGGAGGGTCGCAGATACGCAGTATTTT. The chain uses TRBV7-2 and TRBJ2-3; 8 nucleotides match TRBD2. Trimming removed 6 bases from V and 4 bases from J; junction bases left unmatched: 18. The length of the CDR3 is 18 residues. In germline, CDR1 is SGHTA, CDR2 FQGNSA.

The V call is TRBV2, the J call TRBJ1-2, with a tentative D call TRBD1 (5 bases). The V and J ends lost 4 bases and 5 bases respectively, with 14 bases between them. CDR3 size: 14 residues. Germline CDR1 SNHLY, CDR2 FYNNEI. In DNA, the CDR3 is TGTGCCAGCAGTGGCACAGGCCTTGGGTATGGCTACACCTTC. It translates to CASSGTGLGYGYTF.

This clone was seen only a few times. V usage is TRBV28 and J usage is TRBJ1-2; TRBD1 matches 9 bases. CDR3 length equals 13 residues. V was clipped by 6 bases and J by 8 bases; unmatched bases: 7. CDR1 is MDHEN and CDR2 is SYDVKM in the germline V gene. The CDR3 here is CASRLGTGSGYTF. CDR3 DNA sequence: TGTGCCAGCAGGCTTGGGACAGGGAGCGGCTACACCTTC.

This clone appeared a single time. The genes are TRBV4-3 and TRBJ2-1, with 13 bases fitting TRBD2. CDR1 is LGHNA, CDR2 YSLEER, per germline. The trim removed 4 bases at V and 10 bases at J, leaving 13 bases unmatched. This CDR3 has 17 amino acids. The CDR3: CASSPYGLAGARGEQFF. The CDR3 bases are TGCGCCAGCAGCCCGTATGGACTAGCGGGGGCCCGGGGAGAGCAGTTCTTC.

CDR3 coding DNA: TGCGCCAGCACCGGGGGGTCAAGCACCGGGGAGCTGTTTTTT. Its translation: CASTGGSSTGELFF. The V and J genes are TRBV10-2 and TRBJ2-2; TRBD2 aligns across 7 bases. The V and J ends lost 7 bases and 4 bases, in that order; junction bases with no gene match: 6. Germline CDR1 and CDR2: WSHSY and SAAADI. The CDR3 length is 14 residues.

The chain carries TRBV23-1 and TRBJ1-4, with 7 positions matching TRBD1. TRBV23-1 is an ORF; its function is uncertain. V lost 2 bases and J lost 10; bases outside the gene matches: 1. The CDR3 spans 12 residues. The DNA of the CDR3 is TGCGCCAGCAGTCAAACAGGGGTAAAACTGTTTTTT. It encodes CASSQTGVKLFF.

The chain uses TRBV5-1 and TRBJ2-6; TRBD1 agrees at 7 bases. Per germline, CDR1 SGHRS and CDR2 YFSETQ. The V segment lost 7 bases and the J segment 0 bases; nucleotides outside the gene matches: 7. The CDR3 loop spans 16 amino acids. Written as DNA, the CDR3 is TGCGCCAGCGGCCGGGACAGTACCTCTGGGGCCAACGTCCTGACTTTC. Translating gives CASGRDSTSGANVLTF.

This sequence joins TRBV30 and TRBJ2-1, with TRBD2 matching over 7 bases. The V segment lost 5 bases and the J segment 8 bases; nucleotides outside the gene matches: 3. The CDR3 runs to 11 residues. CDR1 GTSNPN and CDR2 SVGIG come from the germline V gene (reference sequence). The CDR3 protein is CAWGRGHEQFF. Written as DNA, the CDR3 is TGTGCCTGGGGGAGGGGCCATGAGCAGTTCTTC.

The chain has TRBV5-1 and TRBJ2-7; 7 bases are a match to TRBD2. Germline V gives CDR1 SGHRS, CDR2 YFSETQ. This CDR3 comprises 15 residues. The V segment lost 0 bases and the J segment 6 bases; nucleotides outside the gene matches: 9. CDR3 residues: CASSLGWGGTLEQYF. The CDR3 DNA is TGCGCCAGCAGCTTGGGTTGGGGGGGAACCCTCGAGCAGTACTTC.

This clone was counted a single time. The J gene is TRBJ1-2, the V gene TRBV5-1; D uncertain. Trimming left V 1 base short and J 4 bases short, with 11 bases between. Germline values: CDR1 SGHRS, CDR2 YFSETQ. The CDR3 length is 14 residues. In DNA form, the CDR3 reads TGCGCCAGCAGCTTGTTTTCGGCGGGCTATGGCTACACCTTC. Protein: CASSLFSAGYGYTF.

This sequence joins TRBV6-1 and TRBJ1-3, with unresolved D. This CDR3 is 15 amino acids long. V was trimmed by 7 bases and J by 4 bases, leaving 17 bases between them. The V gene's germline CDR1 is MNHNS and CDR2 SASEGT. CDR3 sequence (DNA): TGTGCCAGCAATCCGCCGGAAGGGAGGGGAAACACCATATATTTT. It translates to CASNPPEGRGNTIYF.

The rearrangement uses TRBV9 and TRBJ2-4; a possible D gene is TRBD1 (5 bases). The CDR3 sequence is 13 residues long. Trimming pared 4 bases from V and 9 bases from J, leaving 14 bases between. The V gene's germline CDR1 is SGDLS and CDR2 YYNGEE. This chain's CDR3 is CASSPDTRPIQYF. CDR3 nucleotide sequence: TGTGCCAGCAGCCCGGACACCCGCCCCATTCAGTACTTC.

The rearrangement joins TRBV15 to TRBJ1-2, with TRBD1 matching 10 bases. This CDR3 is 14 amino acids long. Germline V lookup: CDR1 LNHNV, CDR2 YYDKDF (reference sequence). With 5 bases clipped from V and 4 bases from J, the junction kept 4 bases outside the gene matches. The CDR3 DNA sequence: TGTGCCACCAGCTTCGGACAGGGGGGCTATGGCTACACCTTC. Translating gives CATSFGQGGYGYTF.

The V and J genes are TRBV4-2 and TRBJ2-7, with a tentative D call TRBD1 (5 bases). CDR1 is LGHNA and CDR2 is YNFKEQ in the germline V gene. The CDR3 runs 15 residues. Between the trimmed V and J ends, which lost 3 bases and 3 bases, there was a span of 15 bases. This CDR3 reads CASSQEAGLGYEQYF. The CDR3 coding sequence is TGTGCCAGCAGCCAGGAAGCAGGGCTGGGCTACGAGCAGTACTTC.

This sequence joins TRBV7-2 and TRBJ1-4; 10 bases agree with TRBD1. J lost 8 bases, V lost 5 bases, and 8 bases had no gene match. Germline lookup yields CDR1 SGHTA and CDR2 FQGNSA. The CDR3 length is 15 residues. The CDR3 DNA reads as TGTGCCAGCAGCCCCCGACAGGGGGCGGACGAAAAACTGTTTTTT. Its translation: CASSPRQGADEKLFF.

The chain recombines TRBV4-3 with TRBJ2-1; TRBD1 might be the D (6 bases). Trimming cost V 3 bases and J 12 bases, with 15 bases left between them. The length of the CDR3 is 13 residues. The V gene's germline CDR1 is LGHNA and CDR2 YSLEER. CDR3 nucleotide sequence: TGCGCCAGCAGCCATCCCGGACAGTCCCCGCAGTTCTTC. This encodes CASSHPGQSPQFF.